This TCR beta chain was captured in a study of T cell responses to AZD1222 COVID-19 vaccine. Findings and limits, study-wide: Spike as a whole was targeted by vaccine-associated CD4 TCRs, dominant at 160-218 and 743-854.

Using immunoSEQ multiplex PCR, the repertoire was profiled, and TCRdb retains in-frame clones only, with some absent. The repertoire holds about 40,000 clones, with roughly 84% as singletons. The germline CDR1 and CDR2 sequences are SEHNR and FQNEAQ (reference sequence). There are 15 residues in the CDR3. V lost 5 bases, J lost 3 bases, and 13 bases lay in between. Pooling covered second doses at about 4 or about 12 weeks. Details on this clone: Its antigen remains unknown.

The V gene is TRBV7-9, the J gene TRBJ2-2, with D perhaps TRBD1 (6 bases). The clonotype comes from an adult who received the AZD1222 COVID-19 vaccine. This sample comprised peripheral blood, obtained 28 days after the second AZD1222 dose. The CDR3 is CASSKQGLYTGELFF. DNA for the CDR3: TGTGCCAGCAGCAAACAGGGTCTTTACACCGGGGAGCTGTTTTTT.